Each of the 30 T cell receptor beta chains below was sequenced from the same sample in a study of CD8 T cells in ankylosing spondylitis. Whole-study findings and limits: The study identified a TCR beta motif of 7 or 8 highly homologous variants that appeared characteristic of ankylosing spondylitis blood.

Antigen specificity for these receptors is unknown. TCRdb recomputed calls from the 5' RACE reads with MiXCR, one row per CDR3 protein. The sample comprises hundreds of thousands of distinct CDR3 sequences, about 13% of which are singletons, and nearly 7% rests with the top ten. Specimen: blood, either unsorted or a sorted T cell fraction (not recorded which). These receptors were taken from a male donor with ankylosing spondylitis.

This clonotype was seen a handful of times. Mismatch with germline at one junction end may stem from a read error. The chain combines TRBV11-2 with TRBJ1-2; D gene unclear. CDR1 is SGHAT and CDR2 is FQNNGV in the germline V gene. The CDR3 has 11 amino acids. The CDR3 DNA follows: TGTGCCAGCAGCTTAGTAGGCCAGACTTACTTC. Its protein product is CASSLVGQTYF.

This chain links TRBV10-2 with TRBJ2-1; 10 nucleotides align to TRBD2. This CDR3 is built from 15 residues. CDR1 is WSHSY and CDR2 is SAAADI in the germline V gene. Unmatched junction bases numbered 9, after V lost 6 bases and J lost 7 bases. For the CDR3, the DNA is TGCGCCAGCAGGACAGCGGGAGGGCCTGGGAATGAGCAGTTCTTC. Translation: CASRTAGGPGNEQFF.

This clonotype was seen a few times. This sequence joins TRBV3-1 and TRBJ2-5, with D perhaps matching TRBD2 (6 bases). Germline CDR1 is LGHDT and CDR2 is YNNKEL (reference sequence). This CDR3 is 15 amino acids long. V lost 5 bases to trimming and J lost 4 bases, with 17 bases between them. The CDR3 sequence: CASSKRGGERETQYF. CDR3 DNA: TGTGCCAGCAGCAAACGCGGCGGGGAAAGAGAGACCCAGTACTTC.

This clonotype was counted between two and nine times. The chain employs TRBV30 and TRBJ1-1, with D unclear. This CDR3 comprises 12 residues. The germline gives CDR1 GTSNPN, CDR2 SVGIG (reference sequence). V gave up 3 bases and J gave up 2 bases, with 7 bases separating them. The CDR3 spells CAWSGRNTEAFF. CDR3 nucleotide sequence: TGTGCCTGGAGCGGCCGTAACACTGAAGCTTTCTTT.

This chain links TRBV5-6 with TRBJ2-7; TRBD2 matches 7 bases. CDR3 length: 14 residues. The V segment lost 6 bases and the J segment 4 bases; nucleotides outside the gene matches: 10. Looked up from germline, CDR1 is SGHDT and CDR2 is YYEEEE. CDR3 in amino acids: CASTYPGGGYEQYV. In DNA form, the CDR3 reads TGTGCCAGCACCTACCCCGGGGGAGGGTACGAGCAGTACGTC.

This clonotype turned up a few times. The chain carries TRBV5-1 and TRBJ2-3; the D call may be TRBD1 or TRBD2 (6 bases each). CDR3 length: 16 residues. The germline V gene encodes CDR1 SGHRS and CDR2 YFSETQ. Deletions cut 4 bases from V and 0 bases from J, with 15 bases between. CDR3 nucleotide sequence: TGCGCCAGCAGCACCGGAGGGGGGTCAAGCACAGATACGCAGTATTTT. Translating it yields CASSTGGGSSTDTQYF.

This clonotype was seen at least ten times. The chain links TRBV12-3 or TRBV12-4 to TRBJ2-5; 8 bases align to TRBD2. CDR3 length: 15 amino acids. Trimming cost V 3 bases and J 0 bases; bases outside gene matches: 3. The CDR3 sequence is CASSFLAGYQETQYF. The CDR3 nucleotides are TGTGCCAGCAGTTTTTTAGCGGGGTACCAAGAGACCCAGTACTTC.

The chain couples TRBV18 to TRBJ2-7, with 8 bases aligning to TRBD2. CDR1 KGHSH and CDR2 LQKENI come from the germline V gene. Trimming at V came to 2 bases and at J to 6 bases, leaving 12 bases not matched to a gene. This CDR3 has 16 residues. In DNA, the CDR3 is TGTGCCAGCTCACCAATAGGTCTCAGCGGGAGTATCGAGCAGTACTTC. It yields the protein CASSPIGLSGSIEQYF.

The chain carries TRBV5-6 and TRBJ1-2, with a possible D match to TRBD1 (5 bases). V gave up 3 bases and J gave up 4 bases, with 13 bases separating them. Per the germline V gene, CDR1 is SGHDT and CDR2 is YYEEEE. The CDR3 is 14 residues long. Written as DNA, the CDR3 is TGTGCCAGCAGCTCACGGGGGATGATCTATGGCTACACCTTC. Translated, it gives CASSSRGMIYGYTF. The entire variable domain, with the rest obtained from reference TRBV5-6 and TRBJ1-2, is as follows: DAGVTQSPTHLIKTRGQQVTLRCSPKSGHDTVSWYQQALGQGPQFIFQYYEEEERQRGNFPDRFSGHQFPNYSSELNVNALLLGDSALYLCASSSRGMIYGYTFGSGTRLTVV.

The chain recombines TRBV29-1 with TRBJ1-1, with D possibly TRBD1 on 5 matching bases. The CDR3 is 13 residues long. The germline CDR1 and CDR2 sequences are SQVTM and ANQGSEA. V lost 5 bases to trimming and J lost 5 bases, with 15 bases between them. CDR3: CSVQLGGETEAFF. Here the CDR3 DNA reads TGCAGCGTTCAACTGGGGGGGGAGACTGAAGCTTTCTTT.

With respect to this clonotype: One end of the junction fails to match germline, which may point to a read error. This sequence joins TRBV3-1 and TRBJ2-7, with a weak D call TRBD2 (6 bases). The CDR3 is made up of 16 amino acids. Germline V gives CDR1 LGHDT, CDR2 YNNKEL (reference sequence). CDR3 in amino acids: CASSRGTGQDSYKQYF. CDR3 nucleotide sequence: TGTGCCAGCAGCCGCGGGACGGGGCAGGATTCCTACAAGCAGTACTTC.

V and J are TRBV10-3 and TRBJ1-1; 10 positions match TRBD1. With 6 bases clipped from V and 2 bases from J, the junction kept 3 bases outside the gene matches. In germline, CDR1 is ENHRY, CDR2 SYGVKD. The CDR3 sequence is 14 residues long. The CDR3 DNA follows: TGTGCCATCAGGGGGGACAGGGGTAACACTGAAGCTTTCTTT. This gives the protein CAIRGDRGNTEAFF.

This clonotype was seen a handful of times. The chain is built from TRBV7-8 and TRBJ1-1; 9 positions match TRBD1. The CDR3 length is 16 residues. V lost 1 base, J lost 4 bases, and 7 bases stayed unmatched. CDR1 and CDR2 from the germline V gene are SGHVS and FQNEAQ. The CDR3 sequence: CASSLVGTGFFTEAFF. The CDR3 nucleotides read TGTGCCAGCAGCTTAGTGGGGACAGGGTTTTTCACTGAAGCTTTCTTT.

This clonotype was seen ten or more times. V gene TRBV24-1 combines with J gene TRBJ2-2, with a tentative D call TRBD1 (5 bases). V lost 4 bases, J lost 3 bases, and 11 bases lay in between. The CDR3 is 15 residues long. CDR1 and CDR2 from the germline V gene are KGHDR and SFDVKD. The CDR3 DNA is TGTGCCACCAGTGACCCAGGGTTGGACACCGGGGAGCTGTTTTTT. It codes for CATSDPGLDTGELFF.

The chain has TRBV5-1 and TRBJ1-1; D unclear. The CDR3 runs 13 residues. V lost 1 base to trimming and J lost 2 bases, with 6 bases between them. Per the germline V gene, CDR1 is SGHRS and CDR2 is YFSETQ. CDR3 protein: CASSLNVNTEAFF. The CDR3 DNA sequence: TGCGCCAGCAGCTTGAATGTAAACACTGAAGCTTTCTTT.

CDR3 region: CASSFRLAGGYYEQYF. In DNA form, the CDR3 reads TGTGCCAGCAGTTTCAGGCTAGCGGGAGGATACTACGAGCAGTACTTC. The V and J genes are TRBV27 and TRBJ2-7, with 11 bases lining up with TRBD2. V shed 3 bases, J shed 3 bases, and the junction held 7 bases outside the gene matches. CDR1 and CDR2 from the germline V gene are MNHEY and SMNVEV (reference sequence). CDR3 size: 16 residues.

The chain employs TRBV20-1 and TRBJ2-5, with TRBD2 matching over 16 bases. CDR1 is DFQATT and CDR2 is SNEGSKA in the germline V gene (reference sequence). Losses at the gene ends were 3 bases for V and 2 bases for J; bases not matched to a gene: 6. This CDR3 is built from 17 residues. For the CDR3, the DNA is TGCAGTGCTAGGGGGACTAGCGGGAGGGGAGGGCAAGAGACCCAGTACTTC. This codes for CSARGTSGRGGQETQYF.

A remark on this clonotype: Just one base apart from a much larger clone, this may be a read error. V gene TRBV5-6 combines with J gene TRBJ2-3; possible D gene TRBD2, 6 bases. The CDR3 totals 15 residues. Germline CDR1 SGHDT, CDR2 YYEEEE. The CDR3 region has the DNA TGTGCCAGCAGCAGGGACTTATCTAGCACAGATACGCGGTATTTT. Translation: CASSRDLSSTDTRYF.

This clonotype was observed a handful of times. The chain combines TRBV12-3 or TRBV12-4 with TRBJ2-6; D not certain. The CDR3 spans 18 residues. Trimming took 6 bases from V and 4 from J, leaving 22 bases between them. The CDR3 DNA is TGTGCCAGCAGCTTCGGGTCGTCTAGTTCGTCCGGGGCCAACGTCCTGACTTTC. It translates to CASSFGSSSSSGANVLTF.

The table lists this clonotype with a few counts. The chain recombines TRBV5-1 with TRBJ1-1; TRBD1 might be the D (5 bases). V lost 5 bases and J lost 7, with 18 bases in between. In germline, CDR1 is SGHRS, CDR2 YFSETQ. This CDR3 contains 14 residues. CDR3 nucleotide sequence: TGCGCCAGCAGGCAGCAGGGATCCGATGGTGAAGCTTTCTTT. It specifies CASRQQGSDGEAFF.

The rearrangement links TRBV5-6 to TRBJ1-5; the match to TRBD1 covers 8 bases. The CDR3 extends over 13 amino acids. The V gene's germline CDR1 is SGHDT and CDR2 YYEEEE. Trimming at V came to 4 bases and at J to 7 bases, leaving 4 bases not matched to a gene. CDR3: CASSRTGKQPQHF. The CDR3 coding sequence is TGTGCCAGCAGCCGGACAGGGAAGCAGCCCCAGCATTTT.

There are a few counts of this clonotype. The chain links TRBV20-1 to TRBJ2-3; D is unresolved. In germline, CDR1 is DFQATT, CDR2 SNEGSKA (reference sequence). Trimming removed 6 bases at V and 9 bases at J, with 10 bases between. CDR3 length: 10 amino acids. CDR3 loop: CSASSLTQYF. DNA of the CDR3: TGCAGTGCATCATCGTTAACGCAGTATTTT.

The CDR3 nucleotides read TGTGCCAGCAGTTACTCGCGCGGAATATACGAGCAGTACGTC. Amino acid sequence: CASSYSRGIYEQYV. This rearrangement joins TRBV6-2 or TRBV6-3 to TRBJ2-7, with D uncertain. Trimming removed 0 bases from V and 4 bases from J, with 10 bases in between. There are 14 residues in the CDR3. The germline V gene encodes CDR1 MNHEY and CDR2 SVGEGT.

The chain recombines TRBV6-4 with TRBJ2-5; 14 nucleotides match TRBD2. Trimming took 6 bases from V and 2 from J; bases not matched to a gene: 2. Per germline, CDR1 MRHNA and CDR2 SNTAGT. CDR3 length: 15 amino acids. CDR3 sequence (DNA): TGTGCCAGCAGCGGGACTAGCGGGAGTCAAGAGACCCAGTACTTC. Protein product: CASSGTSGSQETQYF.

The rearrangement links TRBV21-1 to TRBJ2-1; the D call TRBD2 from the table was never checked on the DNA. TRBV21-1 is a known pseudogene. The CDR3 is 16 amino acids. The CDR3 region has the DNA TGTGCCAGCAGCACAGAGTCCGGGGCTGCCTACAATGAGCAGTTCTTC. Translating gives CASSTESGAAYNEQFF.

This clonotype has a handful of counts. The chain is built from TRBV20-1 and TRBJ1-2, with 10 positions matching TRBD1. Germline CDR1 and CDR2: DFQATT and SNEGSKA (reference sequence). This CDR3 is built from 15 residues. V shed 3 bases and J 4 bases; nucleotides not matched to a gene: 8. For the CDR3, the DNA is TGCAGTGCTAGTGACGACAGGGGGCGACGCTATGGCTACACCTTC. It codes for CSASDDRGRRYGYTF.

This clonotype was detected ten times or more. This chain uses TRBV2 with TRBJ2-1; 9 bases are shared with TRBD1. V shed 6 bases, J shed 9 bases, and the junction held 12 bases outside the gene matches. Germline CDR1 SNHLY, CDR2 FYNNEI. CDR3 length equals 15 residues. CDR3 in DNA: TGTGCCAGCAGGACCGGGACAGGGTCTGGTTCTGAGCAGTTCTTC. Encoded protein: CASRTGTGSGSEQFF.

This clonotype was detected many times. This chain connects TRBV12-3 or TRBV12-4 to TRBJ1-2; D uncertain. This CDR3 comprises 14 residues. The V end was cut by 4 bases, the J end by 1 base, with 10 bases between. Written as DNA, the CDR3 is TGTGCCAGCAGTTCATCGACAAGTAACTATGGCTACACCTTC. As protein: CASSSSTSNYGYTF.

In its sample, this clonotype was seen many times. V and J are TRBV5-1 and TRBJ2-6, with D uncertain. Germline loops: CDR1 SGHRS, CDR2 YFSETQ. Trimming cost V 0 bases and J 0 bases, with 7 bases left between them. This CDR3 comprises 16 residues. CDR3 coding DNA: TGCGCCAGCAGCTTGGATGAAGGCTCTGGGGCCAACGTCCTGACTTTC. Translating it yields CASSLDEGSGANVLTF.

CDR3 sequence: CASSQGTGASGNTIYF. Written as DNA, the CDR3 is TGTGCCAGCAGCCAAGGAACCGGGGCCTCTGGAAACACCATATATTTT. J is TRBJ1-3 and V is TRBV3-1, with a weak D call TRBD1 (5 bases). CDR3 size: 16 residues. Germline loops: CDR1 LGHDT, CDR2 YNNKEL (reference sequence). Trimming removed 1 base from V and 0 bases from J, with 10 bases in between.